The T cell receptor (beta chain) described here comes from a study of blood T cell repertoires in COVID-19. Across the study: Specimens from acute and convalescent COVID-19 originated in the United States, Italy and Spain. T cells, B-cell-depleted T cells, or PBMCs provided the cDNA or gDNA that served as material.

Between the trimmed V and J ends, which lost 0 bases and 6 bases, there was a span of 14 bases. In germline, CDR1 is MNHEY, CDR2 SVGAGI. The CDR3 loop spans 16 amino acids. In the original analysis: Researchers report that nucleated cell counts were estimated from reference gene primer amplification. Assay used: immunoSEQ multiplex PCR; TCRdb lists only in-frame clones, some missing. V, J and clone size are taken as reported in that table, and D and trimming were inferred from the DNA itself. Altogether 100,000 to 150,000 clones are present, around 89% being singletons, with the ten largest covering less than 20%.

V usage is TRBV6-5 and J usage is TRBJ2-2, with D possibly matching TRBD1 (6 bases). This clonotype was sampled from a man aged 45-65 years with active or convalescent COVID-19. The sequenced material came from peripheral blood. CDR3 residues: CASSYSKTGRAGELFF. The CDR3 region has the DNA TGTGCCAGCAGTTACTCGAAGACAGGCAGGGCCGGGGAGCTGTTTTTT.